The 32 T cell receptor beta chains below were found in one sample sequenced in a study of blood T cell repertoires in COVID-19. TCRdb keeps only in-frame clones here, not all; method: immunoSEQ multiplex PCR. This sample has about 120,000 clones, with approximately 88% found just once. Source material: peripheral blood. Every receptor here comes from a woman between 70 and 85 years old with acute or convalescent COVID-19.

The J gene is TRBJ1-1, the V gene TRBV2; no firm D call. The CDR3 has 14 residues. Germline loops: CDR1 SNHLY, CDR2 FYNNEI. The V end lost 1 base, the J end lost 5 bases, and 11 bases lay between the germline ends. In DNA form, the CDR3 reads TGTGCCAGCAGTGAAGGTCACCTAAAGACTGAAGCTTTCTTT. This gives the protein CASSEGHLKTEAFF.

This clone was detected once. The V call is TRBV28, the J call TRBJ1-6; a possible D gene is TRBD1 (5 bases). The germline V gene has CDR1 MDHEN and CDR2 SYDVKM. The CDR3 is 16 residues long. V was trimmed by 3 bases and J by 5 bases, leaving 14 bases between them. The chain's CDR3 is CASSFPGGVHNSPLHF. In DNA, the CDR3 is TGTGCCAGCAGTTTCCCGGGGGGGGTGCATAATTCACCCCTCCACTTT.

The chain carries TRBV27 and TRBJ1-2; TRBD1 agrees at 8 bases. CDR3 length: 15 amino acids. Trimming removed 7 bases from V and 6 bases from J; junction bases left unmatched: 13. Germline V gene lookup returns CDR1 MNHEY and CDR2 SMNVEV (reference sequence). CDR3 region: CASTQLGTGGNGYTF. The CDR3 DNA reads as TGTGCCAGCACCCAACTTGGGACAGGAGGTAATGGCTACACCTTC.

This clone has only one observation. J is TRBJ2-2 and V is TRBV19; TRBD1 matches at 9 bases. The trim removed 9 bases at V and 1 base at J, leaving 6 bases unmatched. This CDR3 region has 15 residues. Germline CDR1 LNHDA, CDR2 SQIVND (reference sequence). The CDR3 DNA reads TGTGCCAGCGCCCCGGGACAGGGGAACACCGGGGAGCTGTTTTTT. It specifies CASAPGQGNTGELFF.

V gene TRBV7-2 combines with J gene TRBJ1-3; no clear D gene. The length of the CDR3 is 15 residues. In germline, CDR1 is SGHTA, CDR2 FQGNSA. Trimming stripped 2 bases from V and 3 bases from J, with 11 bases between. The CDR3 region is CASSLKGGGGNTIYF. DNA of the CDR3: TGTGCCAGCAGCTTAAAGGGAGGAGGTGGAAACACCATATATTTT.

The chain combines TRBV5-1 with TRBJ2-3; D uncertain. CDR3 length: 13 residues. Trimming left V 4 bases short and J 0 bases short, with 6 bases between. Germline CDR1 is SGHRS and CDR2 is YFSETQ. The CDR3 DNA follows: TGCGCCAGCAGCCCTACTAGCACAGATACGCAGTATTTT. Encoded protein: CASSPTSTDTQYF.

V and J are TRBV7-3 and TRBJ2-5; TRBD2 agrees at 15 bases. Germline-derived CDR1 and CDR2 are SGHTA and FQGTGA. The length of the CDR3 is 17 residues. The V segment lost 5 bases and the J segment 2 bases; nucleotides outside the gene matches: 6. CDR3 nucleotides: TGTGCCAGCAGCCGCGGACTAGCGGGAGGGGAACAAGAGACCCAGTACTTC. This sequence encodes CASSRGLAGGEQETQYF.

The rearrangement links TRBV24-1 to TRBJ1-6; 8 bases map to TRBD1. Germline values: CDR1 KGHDR, CDR2 SFDVKD. Trimming removed 3 bases from V and 7 bases from J; junction bases left unmatched: 10. The CDR3 extends over 17 amino acids. DNA of the CDR3: TGTGCCACCAGTGATCCTCTTGGACAGGGAGGCAATTCACCCCTCCACTTT. It codes for CATSDPLGQGGNSPLHF.

CDR3 DNA sequence: TGCGCCAGCAGCTTGTTATGGGCGAACACTGAAGCTTTCTTT. It codes for CASSLLWANTEAFF. The chain carries TRBV5-1 and TRBJ1-1; D is undetermined. CDR3 size: 14 residues. Per the germline V gene, CDR1 is SGHRS and CDR2 is YFSETQ. V was cut by 1 base and J by 1 base, with 8 bases left in between.

In DNA, the CDR3 is TGTGCCAGCTCACCATCGCGGGGGGACTACAATGAGCAGTTCTTC. Its translation: CASSPSRGDYNEQFF. The rearrangement joins TRBV18 to TRBJ2-1; 8 bases match TRBD2. Losses at the gene ends were 2 bases for V and 3 bases for J; bases not matched to a gene: 3. The germline CDR1 and CDR2 sequences are KGHSH and LQKENI. This CDR3 is built from 15 residues.

The chain links TRBV10-3 to TRBJ1-1; D gene ambiguous. Trimming removed 6 bases at V and 1 base at J, with 15 bases between. Germline values: CDR1 ENHRY, CDR2 SYGVKD. This CDR3 is 15 amino acids long. CDR3 in DNA: TGTGCCATCAGCGACCGGGTCTTGTCGAACACTGAAGCTTTCTTT. Translating gives CAISDRVLSNTEAFF.

The table lists this clone with a few counts. The chain is built from TRBV5-4 and TRBJ1-1; no firm D call. Germline V lookup: CDR1 SGHNT, CDR2 YYREEE (reference sequence). This CDR3 comprises 13 residues. V was clipped by 4 bases and J by 4 bases, with 11 bases between them. CDR3 protein: CASSLAGSTEAFF. The CDR3 nucleotides are TGTGCCAGCAGCCTAGCGGGAAGCACTGAAGCTTTCTTT.

V gene TRBV30 combines with J gene TRBJ1-4, with D uncertain. Per the germline V gene, CDR1 is GTSNPN and CDR2 is SVGIG (reference sequence). This CDR3 contains 12 residues. V dropped 4 bases and J dropped 3 bases, with 6 bases sitting between them. In DNA form, the CDR3 reads TGTGCCTGGAACGGGGCTAATGAAAAACTGTTTTTT. Amino acid sequence: CAWNGANEKLFF.

The J gene is TRBJ2-1, the V gene TRBV5-1, with 9 bases aligning to TRBD2. Germline assignment: CDR1 SGHRS and CDR2 YFSETQ. With V trimmed by 1 base and J by 3 bases, 11 bases remained unmatched. The length of the CDR3 is 18 residues. CDR3: CASSLIPISGRDYNEQFF. In DNA, the CDR3 is TGCGCCAGCAGCTTGATCCCAATTAGCGGGAGAGACTACAATGAGCAGTTCTTC. Drawing the rest from reference TRBV5-1 and TRBJ2-1, the complete variable domain is KAGVTQTPRYLIKTRGQQVTLSCSPISGHRSVSWYQQTPGQGLQFLFEYFSETQRNKGNFPGRFSGRQFSNSRSEMNVSTLELGDSALYLCASSLIPISGRDYNEQFFGPGTRLTVL.

The chain employs TRBV7-9 and TRBJ2-7, with D maybe TRBD1 (6 bases). The CDR3 consists of 15 residues. The ends were cut back, 2 bases at V and 5 bases at J, with 16 bases in the middle. CDR1 and CDR2 from the germline V gene are SEHNR and FQNEAQ (reference sequence). Here the CDR3 reads CASSLRQGPINEQYF. CDR3 sequence (DNA): TGTGCCAGCAGCTTACGGCAGGGGCCGATCAACGAGCAGTACTTC.

The rearrangement joins TRBV19 to TRBJ2-3; TRBD2 agrees at 9 bases. V dropped 5 bases and J dropped 7; count of bases not matched to a gene: 13. Germline V gene data show CDR1 as LNHDA and CDR2 as SQIVND (reference sequence). This CDR3 is 16 amino acids long. In DNA, the CDR3 is TGTGCCAGTAGTTTTCGGCCAGGACTAGCGCGTTATACGCAGTATTTT. Translation: CASSFRPGLARYTQYF.

The CDR3 DNA reads TGTGCCATCAGTGATGCGGGGTCCTACGAGCAGTACTTC. Residues: CAISDAGSYEQYF. The chain carries TRBV10-3 and TRBJ2-7; perhaps TRBD2 as D (6 bases). The germline CDR1 and CDR2 sequences are ENHRY and SYGVKD. The CDR3 is made up of 13 amino acids. The V end lost 3 bases, the J end lost 1 base, and 7 bases lay between the germline ends.

This chain connects TRBV6-5 to TRBJ2-7, with 7 bases that match TRBD2. Germline loops: CDR1 MNHEY, CDR2 SVGAGI. V dropped 6 bases and J dropped 4; count of bases not matched to a gene: 6. This CDR3 contains 13 residues. The CDR3: CASRAGARYEQYF. In nucleotides, the CDR3 is TGTGCCAGCAGGGCGGGAGCGAGATACGAGCAGTACTTC.

The chain uses TRBV7-2 and TRBJ1-2; D is perhaps TRBD1 (6 bases). Trimming took off 1 base at V and 8 bases at J, with 17 bases between the two ends. Germline CDR1 SGHTA, CDR2 FQGNSA. The CDR3 sequence is 15 residues long. This chain's CDR3 is CASSLEAGGGNGYTF. CDR3 coding DNA: TGTGCCAGCAGCTTAGAGGCCGGTGGGGGCAACGGCTACACCTTC.

V usage is TRBV14 and J usage is TRBJ1-3, with no clear D. Germline V CDR1 and CDR2: SGHDN, FVKESK. Deletions cut 2 bases from V and 8 bases from J, with 19 bases between. This CDR3 comprises 16 residues. This chain's CDR3 is CASSQHLAGTSDTIYF. Here the CDR3 DNA reads TGTGCCAGCAGCCAACACCTGGCCGGAACAAGCGACACCATATATTTT.

This chain joins TRBV6-5 and TRBJ1-2; D possibly corresponds to TRBD1 (5 bases). The V gene lost 6 bases and the J gene lost 11 bases, with 13 bases spanning the gap. The CDR3 spans 11 residues. The germline V gene encodes CDR1 MNHEY and CDR2 SVGAGI. The CDR3 loop reads CASSRQNSYTF. CDR3 nucleotides: TGTGCCAGCAGCCGACAGAACTCTTACACCTTC.

This chain connects TRBV11-2 to TRBJ2-2, with TRBD1 matching over 10 bases. Germline CDR1 reads SGHAT; CDR2 reads FQNNGV. The CDR3 spans 17 residues. V was pared by 6 bases and J by 5 bases, with 12 bases of the junction left unmatched. This CDR3 reads CASRDFRQGALTGELFF. The DNA for the CDR3 is TGTGCCAGCAGAGACTTCCGACAGGGGGCCCTAACCGGGGAGCTGTTTTTT.

This clone came up a few times. This chain's CDR3 is CASSRPDLTYEQYF. The CDR3 DNA reads as TGTGCCAGCAGCCGGCCGGACTTAACCTACGAGCAGTACTTC. The genes are TRBV6-6 and TRBJ2-7, with a weak D call TRBD2 (5 bases). The V end lost 6 bases, the J end lost 2 bases, and 14 bases lay between the germline ends. CDR3 length equals 14 residues. Germline values: CDR1 MNHNY, CDR2 SVGAGI (reference sequence).

The J gene is TRBJ2-1, the V gene TRBV7-2; 10 bases map to TRBD2. The germline V gene has CDR1 SGHTA and CDR2 FQGNSA. CDR3 length equals 15 residues. J lost 7 bases, V lost 0 bases, and 3 bases had no gene match. The CDR3 here is CASSLASGGWNEQFF. CDR3 nucleotide sequence: TGTGCCAGCAGCTTAGCTAGCGGGGGGTGGAATGAGCAGTTCTTC.

This clone was seen a handful of times. The chain has TRBV6-1 and TRBJ2-1; TRBD1 might be the D (5 bases). Germline V gene sequence: CDR1 MNHNS, CDR2 SASEGT. The CDR3 spans 13 residues. Trimming pared 2 bases from V and 5 bases from J, leaving 7 bases between. The CDR3: CASSELGDNEQFF. As DNA, the CDR3 is TGTGCCAGCAGTGAACTAGGGGACAATGAGCAGTTCTTC.

The chain uses TRBV10-3 and TRBJ2-2; 10 bases are shared with TRBD1. CDR1 is ENHRY, CDR2 SYGVKD, per germline. The CDR3 spans 14 residues. V lost 3 bases, J lost 6 bases, and 1 base stayed unmatched. The CDR3 region is CAISDGTGAGELFF. CDR3 nucleotide sequence: TGTGCCATCAGTGACGGGACAGGGGCCGGGGAGCTGTTTTTT.

The J gene is TRBJ2-3, the V gene TRBV28, with 13 bases identical to TRBD2. This CDR3 is built from 16 residues. With V trimmed by 6 bases and J by 7 bases, 10 bases remained unmatched. Germline lookup yields CDR1 MDHEN and CDR2 SYDVKM. CDR3: CASSPGLAGVSYTQYF. CDR3 DNA sequence: TGTGCCAGCAGCCCCGGACTAGCGGGAGTATCATATACGCAGTATTTT.

The CDR3 nucleotides read TGTGCCAGCTCCGTCCTGGGGACAGGGGTCTACAATGAGCAGTTCTTC. This sequence encodes CASSVLGTGVYNEQFF. The V and J genes are TRBV18 and TRBJ2-1; 10 bases fit TRBD1. The CDR3 has 16 amino acids. The trim removed 6 bases at V and 3 bases at J, leaving 8 bases unmatched. Germline V gene lookup returns CDR1 KGHSH and CDR2 LQKENI.

The gene calls are TRBV20-1 and TRBJ1-1; D remains unclear. The CDR3 extends over 11 amino acids. The germline V gene encodes CDR1 DFQATT and CDR2 SNEGSKA (reference sequence). The V end was cut by 6 bases, the J end by 0 bases, with 5 bases between. The CDR3 sequence is CSAAMNTEAFF. The CDR3 bases are TGCAGTGCCGCTATGAACACTGAAGCTTTCTTT.

The chain joins TRBV10-1 to TRBJ1-1; 8 positions match TRBD1. CDR1 and CDR2 (germline): WNHNN, SYGVQD (reference sequence). The ends lost 0 bases at V and 5 bases at J; junction bases unmatched: 5. The CDR3 contains 15 residues. The CDR3 DNA reads TGCGCCAGCAGTGAGTCGACAGGGGCGAAGACTGAAGCTTTCTTT. This codes for CASSESTGAKTEAFF.

For the CDR3, the DNA is TGTGCCAGCAGTGAAGAGGGACAGACCTACAATGAGCAGTTCTTC. Translating it yields CASSEEGQTYNEQFF. V gene TRBV6-1 combines with J gene TRBJ2-1; 7 nucleotides agree with TRBD1. The CDR3 consists of 15 residues. Germline loops: CDR1 MNHNS, CDR2 SASEGT. Losses at the gene ends were 1 base for V and 2 bases for J; bases not matched to a gene: 2.

The chain carries TRBV5-1 and TRBJ1-3; 7 nucleotides match TRBD1. V trimming: 4 bases; J trimming: 5 bases; junction bases outside the gene matches: 9. In germline, CDR1 is SGHRS, CDR2 YFSETQ. This CDR3 is built from 15 residues. This CDR3 is CASSLTGMERNTIYF. The CDR3, as DNA: TGCGCCAGCAGCCTGACAGGGATGGAGCGAAACACCATATATTTT. The complete variable domain, with remaining parts taken from reference TRBV5-1 and TRBJ1-3, reads KAGVTQTPRYLIKTRGQQVTLSCSPISGHRSVSWYQQTPGQGLQFLFEYFSETQRNKGNFPGRFSGRQFSNSRSEMNVSTLELGDSALYLCASSLTGMERNTIYFGEGSWLTVV.